The clone carrying this TCR beta chain appeared a single time. Its antigen is unknown. This sample was taken from a study of Ad26.COV2.S vaccination and SARS-CoV-2 variants. Study context: Doses of Ad26.COV2.S were injected into muscle once or twice, 56 days apart.

Profiled with immunoSEQ multiplex PCR; TCRdb holds only in-frame clones, not every one. The sample includes a few hundred thousand clones, about 93% of them seen just once. General study results and limits: It is possible that the TCR breadth and depth analyses underestimated the total T cell responses.

The sample's treatment: 15 to 20 received Ad26.COV2.S at low or high dose, single or two shots; about 5 received placebo; per-sample allocation not given. Samples came from day 63 after the first vaccine or placebo injection. Built on an Ad26 vector, the vaccine expressed Wuhan-strain SARS-CoV-2 spike. This CDR3 region has 15 residues. Germline values: CDR1 MNHEY, CDR2 SVGAGI. The V gene lost 5 bases and the J gene lost 1 base, with 14 bases spanning the gap. This sequence originates from a person aged 18 to 59 who received the Ad26.COV2.S COVID-19 vaccine or a placebo. Sequencing used peripheral blood, obtained in a trial of Ad26.COV2.S vaccine versus placebo. The genes are TRBV6-5 and TRBJ1-1, with unresolved D. DNA for the CDR3: TGTGCCAGCAGTCCGCTCCCAATTGCGAACACTGAAGCTTTCTTT. Protein: CASSPLPIANTEAFF.